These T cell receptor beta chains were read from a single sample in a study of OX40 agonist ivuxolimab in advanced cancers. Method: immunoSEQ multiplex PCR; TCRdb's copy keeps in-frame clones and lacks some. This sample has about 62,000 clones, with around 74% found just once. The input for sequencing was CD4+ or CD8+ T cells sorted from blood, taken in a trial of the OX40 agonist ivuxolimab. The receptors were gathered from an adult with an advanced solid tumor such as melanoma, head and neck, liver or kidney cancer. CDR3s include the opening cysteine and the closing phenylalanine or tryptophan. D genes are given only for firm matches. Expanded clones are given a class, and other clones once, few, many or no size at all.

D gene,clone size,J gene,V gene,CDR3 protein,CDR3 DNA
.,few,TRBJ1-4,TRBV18,CASSPPGGSDEKLFF,TGTGCCAGCTCACCCCCGGGTGGGTCGGATGAAAAACTGTTTTTT
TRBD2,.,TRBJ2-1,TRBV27,CASSFLAADNEQFF,TGTGCCAGCTCGTTCCTAGCGGCAGACAATGAGCAGTTCTTC
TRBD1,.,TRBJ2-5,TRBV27,CASRDRGPRETQYF,TGTGCCAGCAGGGACAGGGGGCCCCGGGAGACCCAGTACTTC
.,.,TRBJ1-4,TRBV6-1,CASSTLRARDEKLFF,TGTGCCAGCAGTACCCTCAGGGCGCGGGATGAAAAACTGTTTTTT
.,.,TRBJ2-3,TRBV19,CASSPSASSSTDTQYF,TGTGCCAGTAGTCCGAGCGCTAGTAGCTCAACAGATACGCAGTATTTT
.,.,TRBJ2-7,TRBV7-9,CASSSRVYEQYF,TGTGCCAGCAGCTCCAGGGTTTACGAGCAGTACTTC
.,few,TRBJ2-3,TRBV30,CAWSVEEDTQYF,TGTGCCTGGAGTGTAGAGGAAGATACGCAGTATTTT
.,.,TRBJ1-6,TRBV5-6,CASSLRQASYNSPLHF,TGTGCCAGCAGCTTGCGACAGGCTTCCTATAATTCACCCCTCCACTTT
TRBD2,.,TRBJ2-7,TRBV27,CASSTRRTSEDYEQYF,TGTGCCAGCAGTACAAGACGGACTAGCGAGGACTACGAGCAGTACTTC
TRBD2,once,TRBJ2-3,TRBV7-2,CASSSHSGRSGDTQYF,TGTGCCAGCAGCTCGCATAGCGGGAGATCGGGGGATACGCAGTATTTT
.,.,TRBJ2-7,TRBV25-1,CASNRGSSYEQYF,TGTGCCAGCAATCGGGGTTCGTCCTACGAGCAGTACTTC
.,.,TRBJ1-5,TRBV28,CASSPGDVNQPQHF,TGTGCCAGCAGTCCGGGCGACGTCAATCAGCCCCAGCATTTT
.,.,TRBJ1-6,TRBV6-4,CASSESYNSPLHF,TGTGCCAGCAGTGAGAGTTATAATTCACCCCTCCACTTT
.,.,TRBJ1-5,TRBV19,CASRGSGIGYSNQPQHF,TGTGCCAGTAGGGGCAGTGGAATTGGCTATAGCAATCAGCCCCAGCATTTT
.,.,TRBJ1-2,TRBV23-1,CASSQSCDNYGYTF,TGCGCCAGCAGTCAATCATGCGATAACTATGGCTACACCTTC
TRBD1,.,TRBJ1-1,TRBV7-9,CASSRGQPEAFF,TGTGCCAGCAGCCGGGGACAGCCTGAAGCTTTCTTT
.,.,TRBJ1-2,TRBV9,CASSLFSYGYTF,TGTGCCAGCAGCCTTTTTTCCTATGGCTACACCTTC
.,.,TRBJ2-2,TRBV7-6,CASSNGQTSNTGELFF,TGTGCCAGCAGCAACGGACAGACATCGAACACCGGGGAGCTGTTTTTT
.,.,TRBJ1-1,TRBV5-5,CASSSRAEAFF,TGTGCCAGCAGCTCCCGTGCGGAAGCTTTCTTT
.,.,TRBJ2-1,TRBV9,CASSVGQVAGNEQFF,TGTGCCAGCAGCGTAGGACAGGTAGCCGGCAATGAGCAGTTCTTC
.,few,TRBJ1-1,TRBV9,CASSVYPGTEAFF,TGTGCCAGCAGCGTATATCCAGGGACTGAAGCTTTCTTT
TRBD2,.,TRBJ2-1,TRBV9,CASSRTSGGANEQFF,TGTGCCAGCAGCAGGACTAGCGGGGGGGCTAATGAGCAGTTCTTC
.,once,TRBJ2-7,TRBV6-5,CASSYGVGDLKGEQYF,TGTGCCAGCAGTTACGGGGTGGGGGACCTGAAGGGCGAGCAGTACTTC
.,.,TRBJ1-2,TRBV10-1,CASSDPGRSYGYTF,TGCGCCAGCAGTGACCCGGGCAGGAGCTATGGCTACACCTTC
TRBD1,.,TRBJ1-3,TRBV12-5,CASGKHGTGGNTIYF,TGTGCTAGTGGTAAACACGGGACAGGAGGAAACACCATATATTTT
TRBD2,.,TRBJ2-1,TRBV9,CASSVRDGTSGIHEQFF,TGTGCCAGCAGCGTTAGGGACGGGACTAGCGGGATCCATGAGCAGTTCTTC
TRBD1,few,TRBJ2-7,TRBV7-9,CASSSQGYEQYF,TGTGCCAGCAGCTCACAGGGGTACGAGCAGTACTTC
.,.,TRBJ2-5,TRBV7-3,CASSLSYSQETQYF,TGTGCCAGCAGCTTATCATATTCACAAGAGACCCAGTACTTC
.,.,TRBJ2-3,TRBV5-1,CASSLARTGTDTQYF,TGCGCCAGCAGCTTGGCCCGGACGGGAACAGATACGCAGTATTTT
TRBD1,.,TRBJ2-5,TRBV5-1,CASSRGQGEETQYF,TGCGCCAGCAGCAGAGGACAGGGGGAGGAGACCCAGTACTTC
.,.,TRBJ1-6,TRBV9,CASSLGTNNSPLHF,TGTGCCAGCAGCCTGGGGACAAACAATTCACCCCTCCACTTT
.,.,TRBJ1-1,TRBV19,CASKWNTEAFF,TGTGCCAGTAAGTGGAACACTGAAGCTTTCTTT
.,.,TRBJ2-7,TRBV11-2,CASSLDSAYSYEQYF,TGTGCCAGCAGCTTGGATAGCGCCTACTCCTACGAGCAGTACTTC
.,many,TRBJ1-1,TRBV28,CASSLSGMNTEAFF,TGTGCCAGCAGTTTGTCCGGGATGAACACTGAAGCTTTCTTT
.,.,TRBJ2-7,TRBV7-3,CASSRNPGEQYF,TGTGCCAGCAGTCGAAACCCGGGAGAGCAGTACTTC
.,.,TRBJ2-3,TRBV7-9,CASSAVVFGLETDTQYF,TGTGCCAGCAGCGCAGTCGTATTTGGCCTAGAAACAGATACGCAGTATTTT
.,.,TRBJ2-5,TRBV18,CASSSRTEETQYF,TGTGCCAGCTCATCGAGGACAGAAGAGACCCAGTACTTC
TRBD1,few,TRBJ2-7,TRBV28,CASSPRTGSYEQYF,TGTGCCAGCAGTCCTCGGACAGGGTCCTACGAGCAGTACTTC
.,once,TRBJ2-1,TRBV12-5,CASGWGGHEQFF,TGTGCTAGTGGTTGGGGTGGTCATGAGCAGTTCTTC
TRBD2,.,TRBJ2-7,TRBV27,CASSSGRAKDEQYF,TGTGCCAGCAGTAGCGGGAGGGCCAAGGACGAGCAGTACTTC
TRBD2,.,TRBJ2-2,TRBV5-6,CASSRLAGGTAGELFF,TGTGCCAGCAGCCGTCTAGCGGGAGGGACCGCCGGGGAGCTGTTTTTT
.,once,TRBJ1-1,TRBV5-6,CASSLGQGEAFF,TGTGCCAGCAGCTTGGGGCAGGGAGAAGCTTTCTTT
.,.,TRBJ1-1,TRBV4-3,CASSQELGLMNTEAFF,TGCGCCAGCAGCCAAGAATTAGGGTTGATGAACACTGAAGCTTTCTTT
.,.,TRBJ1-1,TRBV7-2,CASSSGQVNTEAFF,TGTGCCAGCAGCTCGGGACAAGTGAACACTGAAGCTTTCTTT
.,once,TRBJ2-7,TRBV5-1,CASSLALERTYEQYF,TGCGCCAGCAGCTTGGCCCTGGAGAGAACCTACGAGCAGTACTTC
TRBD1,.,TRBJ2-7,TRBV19,CASRPGTGVGEQYF,TGTGCCAGCAGACCCGGGACAGGTGTGGGAGAGCAGTACTTC
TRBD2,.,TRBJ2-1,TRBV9,CASSVSGGTNNEQFF,TGTGCCAGCAGCGTTAGCGGGGGGACAAACAATGAGCAGTTCTTC
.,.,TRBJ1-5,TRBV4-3,CASSQDPGQPQHF,TGCGCCAGCAGCCAAGATCCAGGTCAGCCCCAGCATTTT
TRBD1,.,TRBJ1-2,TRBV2,CASKMGQGGYGYTF,TGTGCCAGCAAAATGGGACAGGGAGGCTATGGCTACACCTTC
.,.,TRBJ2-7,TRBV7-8,CASSFRRGIYEQYF,TGTGCCAGCAGCTTTAGAAGGGGGATCTACGAGCAGTACTTC
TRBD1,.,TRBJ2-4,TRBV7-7,CASSLEFGQGPLRAKNIQYF,TGTGCTAGCAGCCTCGAGTTTGGACAGGGGCCATTGAGGGCCAAAAACATTCAGTACTTC
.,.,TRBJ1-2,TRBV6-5,CASSSDSLYFYGYTF,TGTGCCAGCAGCAGCGACAGTCTATACTTCTATGGCTACACCTTC
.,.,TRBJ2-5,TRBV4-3,CASSQEGAGRLHQETQYF,TGCGCCAGCAGCCAAGAAGGCGCCGGGCGGCTTCACCAAGAGACCCAGTACTTC
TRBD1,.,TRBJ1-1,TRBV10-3,CAISAIAGGGRAEAFF,TGTGCCATCAGTGCAATAGCCGGAGGGGGCCGAGCTGAAGCTTTCTTT